These 13 T cell receptor beta chains originate from one sample sequenced in a study of blood T cell repertoires in COVID-19. Clones were read by immunoSEQ multiplex PCR, and TCRdb kept only the in-frame ones, dropping some. The sample lists some 62,000 clones, 75% to 90% seen once, with 1% to 1.5% in the top ten. Sequencing used peripheral blood. These receptors came from a woman aged 80 or over with acute or convalescent COVID-19.

The chain uses TRBV28 and TRBJ1-4; D is possibly TRBD1 (6 bases). The CDR3 is 12 residues long. Germline CDR1 reads MDHEN; CDR2 reads SYDVKM. V was trimmed by 11 bases and J by 7 bases, leaving 14 bases between them. The CDR3 sequence: CASTGRVEKLFF. The CDR3 DNA is TGTGCCTCAACAGGGAGGGTTGAAAAACTGTTTTTT.

For the CDR3, the DNA is TGCGCCAGCAGCGATCAGGGGGCAAGGTACGAGCAGTACTTC. Translated, it gives CASSDQGARYEQYF. The chain couples TRBV5-1 to TRBJ2-7; 8 bases fit TRBD1. J gave up 4 bases and V 4 bases, and 7 bases lay outside the gene matches. The germline V gene has CDR1 SGHRS and CDR2 YFSETQ. The CDR3 sequence is 14 residues long.

The rearrangement uses TRBV7-2 and TRBJ1-1, with D possibly TRBD1 on 6 matching bases. Germline V gene lookup returns CDR1 SGHTA and CDR2 FQGNSA. CDR3 size: 13 residues. V dropped 8 bases and J dropped 1 base, with 11 bases sitting between them. In DNA form, the CDR3 reads TGTGCCAGCCGTGGACAGCCGAACACTGAAGCTTTCTTT. Protein product: CASRGQPNTEAFF. The full variable domain, with the rest looked up from reference TRBV7-2 and TRBJ1-1, is GAGVSQSPSNKVTEKGKDVELRCDPISGHTALYWYRQSLGQGLEFLIYFQGNSAPDKSGLPSDRFSAERTGGSVSTLTIQRTQQEDSAVYLCASRGQPNTEAFFGQGTRLTVV.

V is TRBV11-2 and J is TRBJ1-2; 7 positions agree with TRBD1. Germline V gene sequence: CDR1 SGHAT, CDR2 FQNNGV. This CDR3 contains 15 residues. J gave up 4 bases and V 0 bases, and 5 bases lay outside the gene matches. The CDR3 coding sequence is TGTGCCAGCAGCTTAGAAGACAGGGCCCTCTATGGCTACACCTTC. Translated, it gives CASSLEDRALYGYTF. The whole variable domain, remainder taken from reference TRBV11-2 and TRBJ1-2, is EAGVAQSPRYKIIEKRQSVAFWCNPISGHATLYWYQQILGQGPKLLIQFQNNGVVDDSQLPKDRFSAERLKGVDSTLKIQPAKLEDSAVYLCASSLEDRALYGYTFGSGTRLTVV.

The rearrangement links TRBV5-8 to TRBJ1-5; D call uncertain. Germline values: CDR1 SGHTS, CDR2 YDEGEE. The CDR3 has 11 amino acids. The germline V and J ends were trimmed by 4 bases and 5 bases, with 4 bases remaining between them. In DNA form, the CDR3 reads TGTGCCAGCAGCCTTGATCAGCCCCAGCATTTT. Translation gives CASSLDQPQHF.

CDR3 sequence: CATSRDLSSGEKLFF. The CDR3, as DNA: TGTGCCACCAGCAGAGATCTGAGCAGCGGTGAAAAACTGTTTTTT. The J gene is TRBJ1-4, the V gene TRBV15; no definite D call. V was cut by 0 bases and J by 7 bases, with 12 bases left in between. The CDR3 is 15 amino acids. Germline assignment: CDR1 LNHNV and CDR2 YYDKDF (reference sequence).

The chain uses TRBV9 and TRBJ2-1; TRBD2 matches at 9 bases. Germline trimming cut 0 bases from V and 0 bases from J; bases unmatched to any gene: 4. Per the germline V gene, CDR1 is SGDLS and CDR2 is YYNGEE. This CDR3 has 17 residues. This CDR3 reads CASSVGASGDSYNEQFF. CDR3 coding DNA: TGTGCCAGCAGCGTAGGGGCTAGCGGGGACTCCTACAATGAGCAGTTCTTC.

This clone was observed a single time. The rearrangement joins TRBV18 to TRBJ2-5; TRBD2 is a possible D gene (5 bases). In germline, CDR1 is KGHSH, CDR2 LQKENI. The V gene lost 3 bases and the J gene lost 2 bases, with 16 bases spanning the gap. The CDR3 covers 16 residues. The DNA for the CDR3 is TGTGCCAGCTCACCGACGACTACATCCCCACAAGAGACCCAGTACTTC. Residues: CASSPTTTSPQETQYF.

The rearrangement joins TRBV10-3 to TRBJ2-1; 14 positions agree with TRBD2. CDR3 size: 18 residues. The germline V gene encodes CDR1 ENHRY and CDR2 SYGVKD. V dropped 7 bases and J dropped 1; count of bases not matched to a gene: 9. The chain's CDR3 is CAITPLGTSGSSYNEQFF. The CDR3 region has the DNA TGTGCCATCACCCCCTTGGGGACTAGCGGGAGTTCCTACAATGAGCAGTTCTTC.

The V gene is TRBV5-1, the J gene TRBJ2-7, with D possibly matching TRBD1 (7 bases). CDR3 length: 14 amino acids. Germline V gene data show CDR1 as SGHRS and CDR2 as YFSETQ. The V gene lost 7 bases and the J gene lost 0 bases, with 14 bases spanning the gap. The CDR3 is CASSAGQTSYEQYF. As DNA, the CDR3 is TGCGCCAGCTCGGCGGGACAGACCTCCTACGAGCAGTACTTC.

The rearrangement uses TRBV4-1 and TRBJ2-7; possible D gene TRBD2, 5 bases. Germline CDR1 MGHRA, CDR2 YSYEKL. CDR3 size: 19 residues. Trimming removed 0 bases from V and 0 bases from J, with 21 bases in between. CDR3 in amino acids: CASSQDRIGNIGGSYEQYF. The CDR3 nucleotides read TGCGCCAGCAGCCAAGATCGGATCGGGAACATAGGTGGCTCCTACGAGCAGTACTTC.

The genes are TRBV29-1 and TRBJ2-2; TRBD2 aligns across 7 bases. This CDR3 is 14 amino acids long. J gave up 2 bases and V 6 bases, and 6 bases lay outside the gene matches. Germline values: CDR1 SQVTM, CDR2 ANQGSEA. The CDR3 protein is CSVAGLANTGELFF. CDR3 DNA: TGCAGCGTAGCGGGACTTGCCAACACCGGGGAGCTGTTTTTT.

The J gene is TRBJ2-1, the V gene TRBV6-2 or TRBV6-3; 13 bases map to TRBD2. Germline V CDR1 and CDR2: MNHEY, SVGEGT. The CDR3 consists of 17 residues. V was clipped by 2 bases and J by 7 bases; unmatched bases: 8. CDR3 nucleotide sequence: TGTGCCAGCAGTTACCCGACTAGCGGGGGGCATAGAAATGAGCAGTTCTTC. Its translation is CASSYPTSGGHRNEQFF.